What follows describes a single T cell receptor beta chain. Its antigen is as yet unknown. Sequencing templates came from extracted RNA that was reverse transcribed into cDNA. Profiling relied on immunoSEQ multiplex PCR, and the TCRdb table lists in-frame clones only, not all of them. The table includes about 180,000 clones, about 47% detected once. Indicated treatment: oral pan-JAK inhibitor, 5-10 mg twice daily. There are 15 residues in the CDR3. Germline CDR1 and CDR2: MGHRA and YSYEKL. Trimming took 3 bases from V and 0 from J, leaving 9 bases between them. This sample is part of a study of CD8+ T cells in alopecia areata. Overall study findings and caveats: Throughout tofacitinib, many expanded lesional clones continued to persist in scalp and blood. Sequenced scalp T cells also include alphabeta T cells resident in normal skin. Lesional scalp displayed greater clonality than normal scalp, most notably in alopecia totalis/universalis.

The sequence was collected from a human donor with alopecia areata. The material sequenced was CD8+ T cells sorted from blood, taken around week 53, from a patient treated with tofacitinib. This chain links TRBV4-1 with TRBJ1-3; TRBD1 might be the D (5 bases). The CDR3 here is CASSHIQGSGNTIYF. DNA for the CDR3: TGCGCCAGCAGCCACATCCAGGGCTCTGGAAACACCATATATTTT.